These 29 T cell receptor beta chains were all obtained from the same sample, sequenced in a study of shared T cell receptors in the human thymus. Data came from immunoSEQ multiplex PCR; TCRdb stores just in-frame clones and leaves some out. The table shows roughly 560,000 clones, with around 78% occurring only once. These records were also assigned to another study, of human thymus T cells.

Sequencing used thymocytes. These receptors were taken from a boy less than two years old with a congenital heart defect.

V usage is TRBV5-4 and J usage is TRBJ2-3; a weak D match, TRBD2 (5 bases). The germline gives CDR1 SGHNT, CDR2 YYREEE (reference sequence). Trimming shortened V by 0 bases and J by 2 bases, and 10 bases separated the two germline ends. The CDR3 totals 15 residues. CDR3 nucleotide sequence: TGTGCCAGCAGCTTGGAGGGAGCGAACACAGATACGCAGTATTTT. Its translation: CASSLEGANTDTQYF.

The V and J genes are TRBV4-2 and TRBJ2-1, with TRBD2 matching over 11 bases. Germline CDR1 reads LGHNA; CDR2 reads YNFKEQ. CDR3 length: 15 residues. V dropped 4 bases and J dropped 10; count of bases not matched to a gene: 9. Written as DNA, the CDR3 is TGTGCCAGCAGCCCACGACTAGCGGGAAAACCAGAGCAGTTCTTC. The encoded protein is CASSPRLAGKPEQFF.

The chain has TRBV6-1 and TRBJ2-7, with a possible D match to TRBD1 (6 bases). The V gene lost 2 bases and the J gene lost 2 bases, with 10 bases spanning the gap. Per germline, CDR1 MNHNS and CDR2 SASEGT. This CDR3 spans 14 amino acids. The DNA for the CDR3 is TGTGCCAGCAGTGAATCAAACAGGGCCTACGAGCAGTACTTC. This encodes CASSESNRAYEQYF.

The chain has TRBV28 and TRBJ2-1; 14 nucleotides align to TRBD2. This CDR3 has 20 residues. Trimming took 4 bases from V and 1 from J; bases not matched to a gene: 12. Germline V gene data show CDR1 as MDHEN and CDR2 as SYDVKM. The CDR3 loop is CASSSTPGTSGRISYNEQFF. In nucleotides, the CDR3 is TGTGCCAGCAGTTCGACGCCCGGGACTAGCGGGAGAATTTCCTACAATGAGCAGTTCTTC.

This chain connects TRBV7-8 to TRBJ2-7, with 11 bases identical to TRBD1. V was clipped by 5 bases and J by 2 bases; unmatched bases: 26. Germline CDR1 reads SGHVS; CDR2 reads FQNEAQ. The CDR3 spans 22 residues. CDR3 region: CASSGPGQGVKRDQPYPYEQYF. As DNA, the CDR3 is TGTGCCAGCAGCGGGCCGGGACAGGGGGTTAAGCGGGACCAACCGTACCCCTACGAGCAGTACTTC.

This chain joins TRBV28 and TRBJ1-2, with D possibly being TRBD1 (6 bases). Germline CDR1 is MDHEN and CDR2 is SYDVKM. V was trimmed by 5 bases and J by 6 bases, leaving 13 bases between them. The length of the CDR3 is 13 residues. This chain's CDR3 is CASSPQGHHGYTF. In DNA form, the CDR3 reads TGTGCCAGCAGTCCGCAGGGACACCATGGCTACACCTTC.

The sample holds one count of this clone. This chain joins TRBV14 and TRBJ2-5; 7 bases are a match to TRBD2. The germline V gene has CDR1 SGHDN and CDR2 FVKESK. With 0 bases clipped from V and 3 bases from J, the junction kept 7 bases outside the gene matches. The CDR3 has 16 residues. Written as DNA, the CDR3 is TGTGCCAGCAGCCAAGAGCTTGCGGGAGAAAAAGAGACCCAGTACTTC. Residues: CASSQELAGEKETQYF.

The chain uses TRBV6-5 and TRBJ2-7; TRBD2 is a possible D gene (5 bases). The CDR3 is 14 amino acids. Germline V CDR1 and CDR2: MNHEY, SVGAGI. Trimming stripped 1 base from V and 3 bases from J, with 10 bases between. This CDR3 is CASSYWGEDYEQYF. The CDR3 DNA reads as TGTGCCAGCAGTTACTGGGGAGAGGACTACGAGCAGTACTTC.

CDR3 sequence (DNA): TGCAGTGCACAGGCTCAAGAGACCCAGTACTTC. This gives the protein CSAQAQETQYF. V and J are TRBV20-1 and TRBJ2-5, with D tentatively TRBD1 (5 bases). CDR1 DFQATT and CDR2 SNEGSKA come from the germline V gene (reference sequence). Trimming took off 6 bases at V and 2 bases at J, with 7 bases between the two ends. The CDR3 has 11 residues.

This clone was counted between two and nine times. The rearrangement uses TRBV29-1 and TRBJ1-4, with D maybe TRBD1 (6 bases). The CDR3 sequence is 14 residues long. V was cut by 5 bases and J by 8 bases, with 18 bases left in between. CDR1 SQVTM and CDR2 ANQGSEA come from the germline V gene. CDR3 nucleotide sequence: TGCAGCGTTCGGCCCCAGTACCAGGGGGAAAAACTGTTTTTT. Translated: CSVRPQYQGEKLFF.

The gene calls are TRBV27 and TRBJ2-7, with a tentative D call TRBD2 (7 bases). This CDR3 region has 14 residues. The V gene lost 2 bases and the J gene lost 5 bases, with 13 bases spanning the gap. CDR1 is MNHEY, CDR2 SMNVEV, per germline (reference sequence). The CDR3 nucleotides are TGTGCCAGCAGTTTAGAAGGGAGGGGGAACGAGCAGTACTTC. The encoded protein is CASSLEGRGNEQYF.

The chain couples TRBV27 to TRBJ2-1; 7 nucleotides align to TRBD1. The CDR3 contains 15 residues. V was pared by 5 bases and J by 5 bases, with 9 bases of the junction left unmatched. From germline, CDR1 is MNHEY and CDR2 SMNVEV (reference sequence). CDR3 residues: CASSQTSGTDNEQFF. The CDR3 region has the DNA TGTGCCAGCAGTCAAACCTCCGGGACAGACAATGAGCAGTTCTTC.

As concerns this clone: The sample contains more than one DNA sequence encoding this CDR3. Here the CDR3 DNA reads TGTGCCAGCAGTTACGCGGGGAACACTGAAGCTTTCTTT. Translated: CASSYAGNTEAFF. The V and J genes are TRBV6-5 and TRBJ1-1; no firm D call. From germline, CDR1 is MNHEY and CDR2 SVGAGI. Trimming took off 2 bases at V and 1 base at J, with 5 bases between the two ends. The CDR3 has 13 residues.

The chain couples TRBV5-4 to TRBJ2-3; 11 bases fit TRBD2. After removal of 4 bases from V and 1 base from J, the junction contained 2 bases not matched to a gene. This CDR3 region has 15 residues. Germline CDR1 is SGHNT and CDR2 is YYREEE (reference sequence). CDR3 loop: CASSGGLAGTDTQYF. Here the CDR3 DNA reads TGTGCCAGCAGCGGGGGACTAGCGGGCACAGATACGCAGTATTTT.

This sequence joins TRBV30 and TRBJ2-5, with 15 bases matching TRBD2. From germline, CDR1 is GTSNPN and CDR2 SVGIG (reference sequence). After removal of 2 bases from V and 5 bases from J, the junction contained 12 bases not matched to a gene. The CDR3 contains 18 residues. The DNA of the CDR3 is TGTGCCTGGAGTTCGCCCTTCGGACTAGCGGGAGGGCGGGAGACCCAGTACTTC. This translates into CAWSSPFGLAGGRETQYF.

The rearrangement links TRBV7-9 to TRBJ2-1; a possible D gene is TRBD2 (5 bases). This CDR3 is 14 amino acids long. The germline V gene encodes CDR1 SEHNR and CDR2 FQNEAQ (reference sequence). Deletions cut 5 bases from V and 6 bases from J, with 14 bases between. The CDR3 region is CASSPAGETNEQFF. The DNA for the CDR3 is TGTGCCAGCAGCCCCGCCGGGGAGACCAATGAGCAGTTCTTC.

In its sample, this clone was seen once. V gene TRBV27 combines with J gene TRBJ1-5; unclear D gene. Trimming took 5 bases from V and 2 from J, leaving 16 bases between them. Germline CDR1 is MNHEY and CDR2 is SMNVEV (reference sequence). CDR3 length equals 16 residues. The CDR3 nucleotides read TGTGCCAGCAGTAAGAGGGCGGCTCGGGGCAATCAGCCCCAGCATTTT. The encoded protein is CASSKRAARGNQPQHF.

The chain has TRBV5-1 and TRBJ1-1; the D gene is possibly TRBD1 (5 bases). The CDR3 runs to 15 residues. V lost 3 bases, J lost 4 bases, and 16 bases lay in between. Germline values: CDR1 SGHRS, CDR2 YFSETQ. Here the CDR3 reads CASSSSPGKVTEAFF. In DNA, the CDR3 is TGCGCCAGCAGCTCTTCCCCAGGGAAAGTCACTGAAGCTTTCTTT.

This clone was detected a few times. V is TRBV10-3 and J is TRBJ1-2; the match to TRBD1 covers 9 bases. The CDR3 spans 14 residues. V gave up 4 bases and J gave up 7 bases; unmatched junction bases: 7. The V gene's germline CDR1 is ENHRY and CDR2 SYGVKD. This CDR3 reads CAISVYRGRGGYTF. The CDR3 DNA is TGTGCCATCAGTGTGTACAGGGGGCGAGGTGGCTACACCTTC.

The CDR3, as DNA: TGTGCCAGCAGCTTGGATGACAGTTACAATGAGCAGTTCTTC. Translated: CASSLDDSYNEQFF. The rearrangement joins TRBV5-6 to TRBJ2-1, with a tentative D call TRBD1 (5 bases). The CDR3 covers 14 residues. Looked up from germline, CDR1 is SGHDT and CDR2 is YYEEEE. The ends were cut back, 0 bases at V and 4 bases at J, with 8 bases in the middle.

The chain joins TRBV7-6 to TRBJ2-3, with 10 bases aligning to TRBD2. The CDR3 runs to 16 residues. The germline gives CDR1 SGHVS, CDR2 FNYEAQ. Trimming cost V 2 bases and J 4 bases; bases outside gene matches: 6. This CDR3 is CASSLRLAGVADTQYF. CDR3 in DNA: TGTGCCAGCAGCTTACGGCTAGCGGGAGTGGCAGATACGCAGTATTTT.

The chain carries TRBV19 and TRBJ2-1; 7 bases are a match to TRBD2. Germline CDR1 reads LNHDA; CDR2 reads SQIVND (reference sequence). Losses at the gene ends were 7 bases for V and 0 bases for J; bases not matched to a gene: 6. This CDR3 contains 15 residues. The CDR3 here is CASIVAGGSYNEQFF. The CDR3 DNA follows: TGTGCCAGTATTGTAGCGGGTGGCTCCTACAATGAGCAGTTCTTC.

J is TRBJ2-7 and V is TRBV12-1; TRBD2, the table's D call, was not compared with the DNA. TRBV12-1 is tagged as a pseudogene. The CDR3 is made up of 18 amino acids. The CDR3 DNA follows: TGTGCCAGCAGCTTCGCCGGGACTAGCGGGAGTCGTTCCTACGAGCAGTACTTC. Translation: CASSFAGTSGSRSYEQYF.

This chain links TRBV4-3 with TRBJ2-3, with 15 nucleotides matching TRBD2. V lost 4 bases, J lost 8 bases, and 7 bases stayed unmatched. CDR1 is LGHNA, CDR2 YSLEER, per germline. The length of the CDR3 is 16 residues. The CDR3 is CASSLGLAGGPRTQYF. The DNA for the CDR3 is TGCGCCAGCAGCCTAGGACTAGCGGGAGGGCCGCGTACGCAGTATTTT.

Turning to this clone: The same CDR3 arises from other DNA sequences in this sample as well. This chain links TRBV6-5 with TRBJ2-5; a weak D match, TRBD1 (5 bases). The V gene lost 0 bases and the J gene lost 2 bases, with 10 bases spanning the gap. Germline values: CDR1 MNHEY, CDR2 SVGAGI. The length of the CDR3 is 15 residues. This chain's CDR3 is CASSYSGQGQETQYF. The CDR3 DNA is TGTGCCAGCAGTTACTCAGGGCAGGGTCAAGAGACCCAGTACTTC.

The CDR3 nucleotides are TGTGCCATCAGTGAAAGGGCTAGCGGCTTCCAAGAGACCCAGTACTTC. Translated, it gives CAISERASGFQETQYF. The genes are TRBV10-3 and TRBJ2-5; TRBD2 matches 7 bases. Trimming took 3 bases from V and 1 from J; bases not matched to a gene: 8. Germline CDR1 is ENHRY and CDR2 is SYGVKD. The CDR3 contains 16 residues.

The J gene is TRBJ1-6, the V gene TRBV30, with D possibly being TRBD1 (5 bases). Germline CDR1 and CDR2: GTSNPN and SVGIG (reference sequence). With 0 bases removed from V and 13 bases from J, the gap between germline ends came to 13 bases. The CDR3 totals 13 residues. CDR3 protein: CAWSVGGEAPLHF. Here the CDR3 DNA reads TGTGCCTGGAGTGTAGGAGGGGAGGCCCCCCTCCACTTT. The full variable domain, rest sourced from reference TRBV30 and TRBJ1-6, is SQTIHQWPATLVQPVGSPLSLECTVEGTSNPNLYWYRQAAGRGLQLLFYSVGIGQISSEVPQNLSASRPQDRQFILSSKKLLLSDSGFYLCAWSVGGEAPLHFGNGTRLTVT.

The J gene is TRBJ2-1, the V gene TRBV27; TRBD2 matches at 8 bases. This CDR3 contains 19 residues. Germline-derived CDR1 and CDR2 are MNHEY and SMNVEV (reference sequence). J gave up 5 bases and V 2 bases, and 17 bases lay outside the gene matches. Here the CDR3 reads CASSLKELAGPVPHNEQFF. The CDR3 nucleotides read TGTGCCAGCAGTTTAAAGGAGCTAGCGGGTCCAGTCCCCCACAATGAGCAGTTCTTC.

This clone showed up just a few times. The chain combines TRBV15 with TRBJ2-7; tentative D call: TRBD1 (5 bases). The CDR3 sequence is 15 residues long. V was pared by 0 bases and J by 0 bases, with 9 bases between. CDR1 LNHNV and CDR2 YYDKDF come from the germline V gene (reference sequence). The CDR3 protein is CATSRDQGRSYEQYF. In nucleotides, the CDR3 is TGTGCCACCAGCAGAGATCAGGGCCGCTCCTACGAGCAGTACTTC. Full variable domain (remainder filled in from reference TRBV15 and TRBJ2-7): DAMVIQNPRYQVTQFGKPVTLSCSQTLNHNVMYWYQQKSSQAPKLLFHYYDKDFNNEADTPDNFQSRRPNTSFCFLDIRSPGLGDTAMYLCATSRDQGRSYEQYFGPGTRLTVT.